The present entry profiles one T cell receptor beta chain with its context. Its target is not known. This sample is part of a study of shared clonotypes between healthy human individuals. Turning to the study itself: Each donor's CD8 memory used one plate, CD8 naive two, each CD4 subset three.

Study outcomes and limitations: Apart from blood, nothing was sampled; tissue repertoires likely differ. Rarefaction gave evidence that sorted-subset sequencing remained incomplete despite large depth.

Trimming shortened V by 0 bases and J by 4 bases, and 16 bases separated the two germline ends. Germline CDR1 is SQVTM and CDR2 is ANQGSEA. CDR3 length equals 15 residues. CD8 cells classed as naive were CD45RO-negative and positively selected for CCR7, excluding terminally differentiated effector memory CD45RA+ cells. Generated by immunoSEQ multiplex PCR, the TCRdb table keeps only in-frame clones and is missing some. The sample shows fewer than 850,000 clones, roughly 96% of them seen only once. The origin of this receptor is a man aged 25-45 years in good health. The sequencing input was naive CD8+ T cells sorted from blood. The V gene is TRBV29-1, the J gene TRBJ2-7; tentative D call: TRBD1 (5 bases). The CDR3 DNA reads TGCAGCGTTGAAGATGGGGCAGTAGCACCATACGAGCAGTACTTC. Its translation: CSVEDGAVAPYEQYF.